These 28 T cell receptor beta chains were sequenced from one sample in a study of PD-1 blockade in classical Hodgkin lymphoma. TCRdb's copy holds only in-frame clones and misses some; the assay was immunoSEQ multiplex PCR. The table has fewer than 8,000 clones, around 75% seen once. As to time point: cycle 4 day 1 (C4D1), after 6 weeks of nivolumab. In every patient, relapse followed autologous stem cell transplantation, while exposure to brentuximab vedotin differed. This sample comprised peripheral blood mononuclear cells (PBMCs), obtained before the fourth cycle of nivolumab. These receptors were obtained from a human donor with classical Hodgkin lymphoma.

The rearrangement joins TRBV5-4 to TRBJ1-1; D may be TRBD1 (6 bases). Germline V lookup: CDR1 SGHNT, CDR2 YYREEE (reference sequence). Trimming pared 0 bases from V and 5 bases from J, leaving 11 bases between. This CDR3 spans 14 amino acids. In nucleotides, the CDR3 is TGTGCCAGCAGCTTGGAGGGGGGTCGAACTGAAGCTTTCTTT. This sequence encodes CASSLEGGRTEAFF.

The rearrangement links TRBV5-5 to TRBJ2-7, with D tentatively TRBD1 (6 bases). The V end was cut by 0 bases, the J end by 5 bases, with 9 bases between. Germline assignment: CDR1 SGHKS and CDR2 YYEKEE (reference sequence). The CDR3 length is 13 residues. This chain's CDR3 is CASSLEGDDEQYF. The CDR3 DNA sequence: TGTGCCAGCAGCTTGGAGGGGGACGACGAGCAGTACTTC.

The chain joins TRBV19 to TRBJ1-1; D uncertain. The germline V gene has CDR1 LNHDA and CDR2 SQIVND (reference sequence). The CDR3 runs to 13 residues. V dropped 0 bases and J dropped 6 bases, with 8 bases sitting between them. CDR3 nucleotides: TGTGCCAGTAGTATAGACCTTAGCGCTGAAGCTTTCTTT. Translated: CASSIDLSAEAFF.

The CDR3: CASRRRGEIRTDTQYF. Here the CDR3 DNA reads TGTGCCAGCAGACGTAGAGGGGAAATCAGGACAGATACGCAGTATTTT. The chain uses TRBV13 and TRBJ2-3; perhaps D is TRBD1 or TRBD2 (5 bases each). Germline-derived CDR1 and CDR2 are PRHDT and FYEKMQ (reference sequence). Between the trimmed V and J ends, which lost 6 bases and 3 bases, there was a span of 19 bases. The CDR3 length is 16 residues.

This rearrangement joins TRBV6-5 to TRBJ1-5; D remains ambiguous. CDR1 is MNHEY, CDR2 SVGAGI, per germline. V was clipped by 10 bases and J by 7 bases, with 5 bases between them. The CDR3 covers 9 residues. As DNA, the CDR3 is TGTGCCACAGGACAGCCCCAGCATTTT. Protein: CATGQPQHF.

This clone showed up just once. The rearrangement joins TRBV19 to TRBJ2-1; 7 bases match TRBD2. CDR3 size: 15 residues. The trim removed 4 bases at V and 1 base at J, leaving 4 bases unmatched. The germline CDR1 and CDR2 sequences are LNHDA and SQIVND (reference sequence). In DNA, the CDR3 is TGTGCCAGTAGTAGCGGGAGCACGTCCTACAATGAGCAGTTCTTC. Its translation: CASSSGSTSYNEQFF.

The DNA for the CDR3 is TGTGCCAGCAGCTTACACAGGGGGACAGATACGCAGTATTTT. Translating gives CASSLHRGTDTQYF. The chain uses TRBV11-3 and TRBJ2-3; 8 nucleotides agree with TRBD1. After removal of 2 bases from V and 3 bases from J, the junction contained 1 base not matched to a gene. This CDR3 is 14 amino acids long. Germline V lookup: CDR1 SGHNT, CDR2 YENEEA.

V and J are TRBV27 and TRBJ2-1; D not certain. This CDR3 has 13 amino acids. Trimming pared 3 bases from V and 3 bases from J, leaving 6 bases between. Germline CDR1 and CDR2: MNHEY and SMNVEV (reference sequence). CDR3 DNA sequence: TGTGCCAGCAGTTTCAGTGTCTACAATGAGCAGTTCTTC. Its protein product is CASSFSVYNEQFF.

This clone was picked up one time. The rearrangement joins TRBV10-3 to TRBJ2-7, with no clear D. V was shortened by 6 bases and J by 2 bases, with 8 bases between the two germline ends. Per germline, CDR1 ENHRY and CDR2 SYGVKD. The CDR3 runs to 12 residues. CDR3 residues: CAISASTYEQYF. CDR3 nucleotides: TGTGCCATCAGCGCCAGCACCTACGAGCAGTACTTC.

The rearrangement joins TRBV9 to TRBJ1-4; TRBD1 matches at 7 bases. This CDR3 comprises 15 residues. Germline V lookup: CDR1 SGDLS, CDR2 YYNGEE. V was clipped by 3 bases and J by 7 bases; unmatched bases: 9. The CDR3 here is CASSATGALGEKLFF. The CDR3 nucleotides are TGTGCCAGCAGCGCCACAGGGGCTTTGGGTGAAAAACTGTTTTTT.

The chain carries TRBV7-9 and TRBJ1-1, with D possibly TRBD1 on 6 matching bases. CDR3 length equals 16 residues. The ends were cut back, 6 bases at V and 0 bases at J, with 17 bases in the middle. Germline CDR1 is SEHNR and CDR2 is FQNEAQ (reference sequence). The CDR3 DNA reads TGTGCCAGCAGTAGGGCGGCAGGGACACTGAACACTGAAGCTTTCTTT. This sequence encodes CASSRAAGTLNTEAFF.

The chain carries TRBV6-5 and TRBJ1-5; tentative D call: TRBD1 (5 bases). CDR3 size: 15 residues. Deletions cut 0 bases from V and 7 bases from J, with 13 bases between. Germline CDR1 is MNHEY and CDR2 is SVGAGI. DNA for the CDR3: TGTGCCAGCAGTTACTCGGGGGGTGGGAAACAGCCCCAGCATTTT. Its translation: CASSYSGGGKQPQHF.

This clone showed up just once. The chain joins TRBV18 to TRBJ2-4; TRBD1 matches at 12 bases. V lost 0 bases and J lost 9; bases outside the gene matches: 6. CDR1 and CDR2 from the germline V gene are KGHSH and LQKENI. This CDR3 has 16 amino acids. The chain's CDR3 is CASSPPGTGGAGIQYF. Written as DNA, the CDR3 is TGTGCCAGCTCACCACCCGGGACAGGGGGCGCGGGCATTCAGTACTTC.

V gene TRBV28 combines with J gene TRBJ1-4, with unresolved D. Trimming removed 3 bases at V and 15 bases at J, with 14 bases between. The CDR3 covers 12 residues. Germline V gene data show CDR1 as MDHEN and CDR2 as SYDVKM. The CDR3 region is CASSFLAKFLFF. The CDR3 DNA is TGTGCCAGCAGTTTTTTGGCCAAATTTTTGTTTTTT.

The CDR3 DNA reads as TGCAGTGCCGCAGACTATGGCTACACCTTC. Protein product: CSAADYGYTF. The chain is built from TRBV20-1 and TRBJ1-2; D call uncertain. V was pared by 6 bases and J by 3 bases, with 5 bases between. In germline, CDR1 is DFQATT, CDR2 SNEGSKA (reference sequence). The CDR3 extends over 10 amino acids.

V gene TRBV5-6 combines with J gene TRBJ1-2, with 7 bases aligning to TRBD1. V was clipped by 4 bases and J by 8 bases; unmatched bases: 8. In germline, CDR1 is SGHDT, CDR2 YYEEEE. This CDR3 has 13 residues. In DNA form, the CDR3 reads TGTGCCAGCAGCCCCGGGGACAGAAACGGCTACACCTTC. Its translation: CASSPGDRNGYTF.

The rearrangement links TRBV29-1 to TRBJ2-1, with 14 bases that match TRBD2. Germline V lookup: CDR1 SQVTM, CDR2 ANQGSEA. V shed 7 bases and J 8 bases; nucleotides not matched to a gene: 7. The CDR3 is 14 residues long. CDR3 sequence (DNA): TGCAGCGGGGCGGGACTAGCGGGAGTACATGAGCAGTTCTTC. It translates to CSGAGLAGVHEQFF.

The chain links TRBV7-3 to TRBJ2-1; 7 nucleotides line up with TRBD2. V dropped 6 bases and J dropped 9; count of bases not matched to a gene: 20. This CDR3 is built from 17 residues. The germline gives CDR1 SGHTA, CDR2 FQGTGA. DNA of the CDR3: TGTGCCAGCAGTATTACGATTGGGGGAGGGCCTGGGGCTGAGCAGTTCTTC. This codes for CASSITIGGGPGAEQFF.

The V gene is TRBV9, the J gene TRBJ2-2, with D possibly matching TRBD2 (6 bases). The CDR3 is made up of 14 amino acids. CDR1 SGDLS and CDR2 YYNGEE come from the germline V gene. The ends were cut back, 0 bases at V and 7 bases at J, with 10 bases in the middle. CDR3 nucleotide sequence: TGTGCCAGCAGCGTAGTGGGGGGTTTCGGGGAGCTGTTTTTT. This translates into CASSVVGGFGELFF.

This clone was observed a few times. This sequence joins TRBV6-6 and TRBJ1-1, with TRBD1 as a possible D gene (5 bases). Between the trimmed V and J ends, which lost 7 bases and 1 base, there was a span of 13 bases. Germline-derived CDR1 and CDR2 are MNHNY and SVGAGI (reference sequence). The CDR3 extends over 14 amino acids. The chain's CDR3 is CASISFTGNTEAFF. In DNA, the CDR3 is TGTGCCAGCATCTCCTTTACAGGGAACACTGAAGCTTTCTTT.

This chain joins TRBV5-1 and TRBJ2-5; D unresolved. In germline, CDR1 is SGHRS, CDR2 YFSETQ. The CDR3 spans 12 residues. Trimming removed 4 bases at V and 5 bases at J, with 9 bases between. The CDR3 nucleotides read TGCGCCAGCAGCCTGACCGGGGAGACCCAGTACTTC. Its translation is CASSLTGETQYF.

V usage is TRBV29-1 and J usage is TRBJ2-1, with TRBD1 identical over 7 bases. Germline V gives CDR1 SQVTM, CDR2 ANQGSEA. This CDR3 spans 13 amino acids. The V gene end was trimmed by 7 bases and the J gene end by 0 bases; junction bases not matched to a gene: 3. CDR3 region: CSAGQDSYNEQFF. As DNA, the CDR3 is TGCAGCGCAGGACAGGACTCCTACAATGAGCAGTTCTTC.

This clone occurred a few times. The rearrangement joins TRBV4-1 to TRBJ2-1; D is ambiguous. Per the germline V gene, CDR1 is MGHRA and CDR2 is YSYEKL. V was shortened by 1 base and J by 10 bases, with 14 bases between the two germline ends. CDR3 length: 14 residues. The CDR3 spells CASSQAAGYIEQFF. The DNA for the CDR3 is TGCGCCAGCAGCCAAGCCGCCGGGTACATCGAGCAGTTCTTC.

V is TRBV19 and J is TRBJ1-3, with TRBD1 matching over 8 bases. The trim removed 6 bases at V and 2 bases at J, leaving 9 bases unmatched. This CDR3 has 16 residues. Germline loops: CDR1 LNHDA, CDR2 SQIVND (reference sequence). CDR3 region: CASRTDGTGAGNTIYF. DNA for the CDR3: TGTGCCAGTAGAACAGACGGGACAGGAGCTGGAAACACCATATATTTT.

This chain links TRBV29-1 with TRBJ1-2; no clear D. Germline V gives CDR1 SQVTM, CDR2 ANQGSEA. Trimming removed 6 bases at V and 5 bases at J, with 16 bases between. This CDR3 region has 13 residues. CDR3 nucleotide sequence: TGCAGCGTGAACCCCGTGGAGGGTTATGGCTACACCTTC. It yields the protein CSVNPVEGYGYTF.

The chain carries TRBV5-4 and TRBJ1-2, with a possible D match to TRBD1 (6 bases). Germline CDR1 reads SGHNT; CDR2 reads YYREEE (reference sequence). The length of the CDR3 is 15 residues. Trimming cost V 0 bases and J 6 bases, with 15 bases left between them. The CDR3 DNA follows: TGTGCCAGCAGCTTGGAGTACAGGGAGGAAAATGGCTACACCTTC. Its protein product is CASSLEYREENGYTF. Full variable domain (remainder filled in from reference TRBV5-4 and TRBJ1-2): ETGVTQSPTHLIKTRGQQVTLRCSSQSGHNTVSWYQQALGQGPQFIFQYYREEENGRGNFPPRFSGLQFPNYSSELNVNALELDDSALYLCASSLEYREENGYTFGSGTRLTVV.

V usage is TRBV7-9 and J usage is TRBJ1-1; D is uncertain. Trimming removed 8 bases at V and 8 bases at J, with 18 bases between. The V gene's germline CDR1 is SEHNR and CDR2 FQNEAQ (reference sequence). The CDR3 has 13 amino acids. The CDR3 spells CASLAWPGVEAFF. CDR3 nucleotides: TGTGCCAGCCTTGCCTGGCCGGGAGTAGAAGCTTTCTTT. The full variable domain, in which reference TRBV7-9 and TRBJ1-1 provide the parts outside the CDR3, is DTGVSQNPRHKITKRGQNVTFRCDPISEHNRLYWYRQTLGQGPEFLTYFQNEAQLEKSRLLSDRFSAERPKGSFSTLEIQRTEQGDSAMYLCASLAWPGVEAFFGQGTRLTVV.

This chain connects TRBV5-4 to TRBJ1-2, with 8 bases fitting TRBD1. The CDR3 is made up of 15 amino acids. With 4 bases clipped from V and 2 bases from J, the junction kept 7 bases outside the gene matches. Germline CDR1 is SGHNT and CDR2 is YYREEE (reference sequence). CDR3 bases: TGTGCCAGCAGCGCCAGGGGGCGAGAAAACTATGGCTACACCTTC. It yields the protein CASSARGRENYGYTF.